The source of this T cell receptor beta chain is a study of human T cells and chemical hapten exposure. Whole-study context: DPC 0.01% went on the upper back by patch test, with reading at 6 days. Alopecia areata, totalis or universalis was found in mostly female patients. Slight volume differences across pooled libraries mainly accounted for varying per-sample TCR yields.

The germline V gene encodes CDR1 MGHRA and CDR2 YSYEKL. This CDR3 has 14 amino acids. V dropped 6 bases and J dropped 1 base, with 12 bases sitting between them. In its sample, this clonotype was seen a few times. TCRdb called the RACE reads again in MiXCR, with one record for every CDR3 protein. The sample holds some 87,000 distinct CDR3 sequences, approximately 10% seen once. Time point: patch test 1, 2 weeks after DPC sensitization. The treatment: therapeutic diphenylcyclopropenone sensitization with weekly scalp DPC. This receptor was obtained from a woman between 45 and 65 years old with alopecia areata. Some clones in this sample may be carry-over from other donors' samples. The chain employs TRBV4-1 and TRBJ1-1; a possible D gene is TRBD1 (5 bases). This material consisted of whole blood, taken in connection with sensitization to the hapten diphenylcyclopropenone (DPC). CDR3 nucleotides: TGCGCCAGCAGGGGGACGTTGAAGAACACTGAAGCTTTCTTT. It codes for CASRGTLKNTEAFF.